The table lists the clone carrying this T cell receptor beta chain with a count of one. Authors' data handling: Cell counts per sample came from amplifying reference gene primers. Only in-frame clones appear in the TCRdb table, and some are missing; sequencing was by immunoSEQ multiplex PCR. Clonal size and the V and J genes are those of that table, whereas D and trimming came from the DNA. In the table there are about 200,000 clones, less than 85% of which are singletons. This sample was taken from a study of blood T cell repertoires in COVID-19. Study at large: Acute-phase and convalescent COVID-19 samples originated in the United States, Italy and Spain. The analysed material was cDNA or gDNA that came from T cells, B-cell-depleted T cells, or PBMCs.

CDR1 SNHLY and CDR2 FYNNEI come from the germline V gene. Trimming shortened V by 6 bases and J by 1 base, and 12 bases separated the two germline ends. The CDR3 runs 14 residues. This receptor was taken from a woman in her seventies with acute or convalescent COVID-19. Sequenced input: peripheral blood. This chain joins TRBV2 and TRBJ1-1; D perhaps matches TRBD1 (5 bases). Written as DNA, the CDR3 is TGTGCCAGCAGGGCACAGGCCCGGAACACTGAAGCTTTCTTT. Its protein product is CASRAQARNTEAFF.